The rows below give T cell receptor beta chains drawn from one sample of a study of blood T cell repertoires in COVID-19. Method: immunoSEQ multiplex PCR; TCRdb's copy keeps in-frame clones and lacks some. This table has over 150,000 clones, nearly 80% appearing once. The sample comprised peripheral blood. The source is an elderly man with acute or convalescent COVID-19. Both conserved end residues are part of each CDR3. A D gene is named only where the DNA matches it firmly. Expanded clones get a size class; other rows say once, few or many, or leave the size out.

d_gene | j_gene | abundance | v_gene | CDR3aa | CDR3nt
NA | TRBJ1-1 | NA | TRBV12-5 | CASGLVPGMNTEAFF | TGTGCTAGTGGTTTGGTTCCGGGTATGAACACTGAAGCTTTCTTT
TRBD1 | TRBJ1-3 | NA | TRBV18 | CASSTGTGSGNTIYF | TGTGCCAGCTCCACCGGGACAGGCTCTGGAAACACCATATATTTT
TRBD1 | TRBJ1-3 | NA | TRBV5-4 | CASSFGTGGLGNTIYF | TGTGCCAGCAGCTTCGGGACAGGGGGCCTTGGAAACACCATATATTTT
NA | TRBJ1-1 | NA | TRBV30 | CAWTLISGPGITEAFF | TGTGCCTGGACCCTAATAAGTGGGCCGGGGATTACTGAAGCTTTCTTT
NA | TRBJ1-5 | NA | TRBV7-8 | CASSSDGGRNQPQHF | TGTGCCAGCAGCTCCGACGGAGGGAGGAATCAGCCCCAGCATTTT
NA | TRBJ1-1 | NA | TRBV6-5 | CASQPGSMNTEAFF | TGTGCCAGCCAACCGGGATCGATGAACACTGAAGCTTTCTTT
NA | TRBJ1-2 | NA | TRBV7-2 | CASSFSRGGALGGYTF | TGTGCCAGCAGCTTTTCGCGCGGAGGGGCCCTCGGTGGCTACACCTTC
NA | TRBJ1-4 | few | TRBV3-1/TRBV3-2 | CASSQDSIIGKLFF | TGTGCCAGCAGCCAAGATTCTATAATTGGAAAACTGTTTTTT
TRBD1 | TRBJ2-3 | once | TRBV19 | CASSLEGQGDRDTQYF | TGTGCCAGTAGTTTAGAGGGACAGGGTGATCGGGATACGCAGTATTTT
NA | TRBJ2-3 | once | TRBV10-3 | CAISESIGQGTTDTQYF | TGTGCCATCAGTGAGTCGATCGGACAAGGAACAACAGATACGCAGTATTTT
NA | TRBJ2-5 | NA | TRBV7-3 | CASSLTRQETQYF | TGTGCCAGCAGCTTAACCAGGCAAGAGACCCAGTACTTC
NA | TRBJ2-3 | NA | TRBV6-5 | CASSYTRGTDTQYF | TGTGCCAGCAGTTACACGAGAGGCACAGATACGCAGTATTTT
TRBD2 | TRBJ2-2 | NA | TRBV19 | CASSISSGTGELFF | TGTGCCAGTAGTATCTCTAGCGGCACCGGGGAGCTGTTTTTT
TRBD1 | TRBJ2-3 | NA | TRBV6-2/TRBV6-3 | CASSYSRGSYDLTDTQYF | TGTGCCAGCAGTTACTCCAGGGGGTCATACGACCTCACAGATACGCAGTATTTT
TRBD1 | TRBJ1-5 | NA | TRBV6-2/TRBV6-3 | CASSPDRDSRQPQHF | TGTGCCAGCAGTCCGGACAGGGATTCTAGGCAGCCCCAGCATTTT
NA | TRBJ2-1 | NA | TRBV12-5 | CASGPRTGYYNEQFF | TGTGCTAGTGGTCCAAGAACAGGTTACTACAATGAGCAGTTCTTC
NA | TRBJ1-1 | NA | TRBV7-2 | CASSRWVQGGTEAFF | TGTGCCAGCAGCCGGTGGGTCCAGGGTGGTACTGAAGCTTTCTTT
TRBD1 | TRBJ2-1 | NA | TRBV28 | CASRDRGSYNEQFF | TGTGCCAGCAGGGACAGGGGGTCTTACAATGAGCAGTTCTTC